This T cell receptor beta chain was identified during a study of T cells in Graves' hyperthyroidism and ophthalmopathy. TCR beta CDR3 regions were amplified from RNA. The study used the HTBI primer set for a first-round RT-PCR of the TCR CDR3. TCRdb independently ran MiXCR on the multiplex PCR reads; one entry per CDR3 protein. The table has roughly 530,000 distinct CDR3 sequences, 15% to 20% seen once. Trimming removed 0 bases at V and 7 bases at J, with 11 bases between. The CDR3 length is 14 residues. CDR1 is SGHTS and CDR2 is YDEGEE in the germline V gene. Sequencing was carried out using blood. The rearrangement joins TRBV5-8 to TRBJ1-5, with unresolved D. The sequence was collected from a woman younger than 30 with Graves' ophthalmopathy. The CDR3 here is CASSLVGNGQPQHF. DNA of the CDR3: TGTGCCAGCAGCTTGGTCGGTAACGGCCAGCCCCAGCATTTT.